These T cell receptor beta chains were read from a single sample in a study of shared clonotypes between healthy human individuals. Clones were sequenced by immunoSEQ multiplex PCR, and TCRdb holds only the in-frame ones, with some missing. The sample includes roughly 2.2 million clones, under 95% seen only once; the top ten take 0.37%. The sequencing input was naive CD4+ T cells from PBMCs. The receptors were gathered from a man aged 18 to 30 in good health. Some clones in this sample may be carry-over from other donors' samples. CDR3s include the opening cysteine and the closing phenylalanine or tryptophan. A D gene is named only where the DNA matches it firmly. Clone size appears in some rows only: once, few, many, or a class for an expanded clone.

CASSLAAGPGEAFF | TGTGCCAGCAGCTTAGCGGCAGGCCCAGGTGAAGCTTTCTTT | TRBV7-9 | . | TRBJ1-1 | .
CASSPGGDQPQHF | TGTGCCAGCAGCCCCGGCGGGGATCAGCCCCAGCATTTT | TRBV7-2 | . | TRBJ1-5 | .
CASSFQGGTEAFF | TGTGCCAGCAGCTTTCAGGGCGGCACTGAAGCTTTCTTT | TRBV5-8 | . | TRBJ1-1 | .
CASIRNQDRVTADTQYF | TGTGCCAGCATTCGAAATCAGGACAGGGTAACTGCAGATACGCAGTATTTT | TRBV2 | TRBD1 | TRBJ2-3 | once
CASLPGLAGDEQYF | TGTGCCAGCCTACCCGGACTAGCGGGGGACGAGCAGTACTTC | TRBV28 | TRBD2 | TRBJ2-7 | .
CASSLLGPRGGKTGELFF | TGTGCCAGCAGCCTGCTGGGCCCCAGAGGTGGAAAAACCGGGGAGCTGTTTTTT | TRBV7-2 | . | TRBJ2-2 | .
CASSSTGAYPYGYTF | TGTGCCAGCAGTTCGACCGGGGCCTATCCCTACGGCTACACCTTC | TRBV28 | . | TRBJ1-2 | .
CASSSSPGLHSYEQYF | TGTGCCAGCAGCTCCTCCCCGGGACTCCACTCCTACGAGCAGTACTTC | TRBV7-2 | . | TRBJ2-7 | .
CASSTGPSYEQYF | TGCGCCAGCAGCACTGGACCATCCTACGAGCAGTACTTC | TRBV5-1 | . | TRBJ2-7 | .
CASSLGAGGPLNEQFF | TGTGCCAGCAGCTTAGGGGCGGGAGGGCCCCTCAATGAGCAGTTCTTC | TRBV7-9 | TRBD2 | TRBJ2-1 | once
CASSPLADPSYNEQFF | TGTGCCAGCTCACCCTTAGCGGACCCCTCCTACAATGAGCAGTTCTTC | TRBV18 | . | TRBJ2-1 | .
CASRPIQGGDTEAFF | TGCGCCAGCAGGCCTATACAGGGTGGGGACACTGAAGCTTTCTTT | TRBV5-1 | . | TRBJ1-1 | .
CAISESTGLYGYTF | TGTGCCATCAGTGAGTCGACAGGTCTCTATGGCTACACCTTC | TRBV10-3 | . | TRBJ1-2 | .
CASSYTSPSGELFF | TGTGCCAGCAGCTATACTAGCCCATCTGGGGAGCTGTTTTTT | TRBV11-2 | . | TRBJ2-2 | .